This T cell receptor beta chain appears in the sequencing data of a study of blood T cell repertoires in COVID-19. Turning to the study itself: COVID-19 samples from acute and convalescent phases originated in the United States, Italy and Spain. In each case, the material was cDNA or gDNA derived from T cells, B-cell-depleted T cells, or PBMCs.

The germline V and J ends were trimmed by 3 bases and 5 bases, with 12 bases remaining between them. This CDR3 contains 13 residues. CDR1 SGHNT and CDR2 YYREEE come from the germline V gene (reference sequence). Study processing details: Scientists estimated how many nucleated cells there were by amplifying reference gene primers. Here immunoSEQ multiplex PCR was the method, and the copy in TCRdb shows in-frame clones only, minus some. V and J calls and clone size are copied from that table; D and trimming were computed from the DNA. The table includes roughly 330,000 clones, 86% detected once. The chain carries TRBV5-4 and TRBJ2-7; possibly TRBD2 for D (6 bases). The source material was peripheral blood. The TCR was taken from a woman aged 45 to 65 with acute or convalescent COVID-19. CDR3: CASSSPGDNEQYF. Here the CDR3 DNA reads TGTGCCAGCAGCTCCCCGGGAGACAACGAGCAGTACTTC. Full variable domain (outside the CDR3, taken from reference TRBV5-4 and TRBJ2-7): ETGVTQSPTHLIKTRGQQVTLRCSSQSGHNTVSWYQQALGQGPQFIFQYYREEENGRGNFPPRFSGLQFPNYSSELNVNALELDDSALYLCASSSPGDNEQYFGPGTRLTVT.